These 16 T cell receptor beta chains originate from one sample sequenced in a study of T-cell reconstitution after alpha-beta-depleted transplantation in children. A library of TCRbeta sequences, prepared with unique molecular identifiers, was generated. TCRdb passed the PCR reads through MiXCR, listing each CDR3 protein once. The sample consists of hundreds of thousands of distinct CDR3 sequences, about 24% of them appearing once. Sequencing was performed on PBMCs, mostly from graft donor cells, taken 360 days after TCRalphabeta/CD19-depleted stem cell transplant. These receptors were obtained from a female patient between 2 and 15 years old who had a stem cell transplant for congenital amegakaryocytic thrombocytopenia, so the T cells may come from the graft donor.

As regards this clonotype: Given a much more abundant clone one base away, this may be a read error. The V and J genes are TRBV29-1 and TRBJ2-6, with 9 positions matching TRBD1. The CDR3 totals 16 residues. Germline values: CDR1 SQVTM, CDR2 ANQGSEA. The CDR3 sequence: CSVATGQGSGSNVLTF. DNA of the CDR3: TGCAGCGTCGCAACGGGACAGGGTTCTGGGTCCAACGTCCTGACTTTC.

This chain joins TRBV6-1 and TRBJ1-4; maybe TRBD1 (6 bases). The CDR3 contains 15 residues. CDR1 and CDR2 from the germline V gene are MNHNS and SASEGT. With 7 bases removed from V and 6 bases from J, the gap between germline ends came to 18 bases. The CDR3: CASTMVGGGHEKLFF. The CDR3 nucleotides are TGTGCCAGCACCATGGTTGGGGGGGGGCATGAAAAACTGTTTTTT.

The rearrangement links TRBV12-3 or TRBV12-4 to TRBJ2-7; possible D gene TRBD1, 6 bases. The CDR3 has 11 residues. DNA of the CDR3: TGTGTGGCAGGGGAATCCTACGAGCAGTACTTC. This sequence encodes CVAGESYEQYF.

This clonotype turned up a few times. The V call is TRBV7-9, the J call TRBJ1-1; D may be TRBD1 (5 bases). CDR1 and CDR2 (germline): SEHNR, FQNEAQ (reference sequence). This CDR3 contains 14 residues. V lost 0 bases, J lost 3 bases, and 8 bases lay in between. This CDR3 is CASSLAGDHTEAFF. In DNA form, the CDR3 reads TGTGCCAGCAGCTTAGCGGGGGATCACACTGAAGCTTTCTTT.

This clonotype has only a few counts. The V call is TRBV4-2, the J call TRBJ2-7; D might be TRBD1 (5 bases). Germline-derived CDR1 and CDR2 are LGHNA and YNFKEQ. The CDR3 has 15 amino acids. Trimming removed 3 bases at V and 3 bases at J, with 15 bases between. As DNA, the CDR3 is TGTGCCAGCAGCCAGCAACCAGGGCAGGGCTACGAGCAGTACTTC. Its translation: CASSQQPGQGYEQYF.

The rearrangement links TRBV4-3 to TRBJ2-1; 12 bases line up with TRBD2. The germline V gene encodes CDR1 LGHNA and CDR2 YSLEER. This CDR3 comprises 17 residues. V gave up 0 bases and J gave up 3 bases; unmatched junction bases: 3. CDR3 region: CASSQDLTSGSYNEQFF. CDR3 coding DNA: TGCGCCAGCAGCCAAGATCTGACTAGCGGGAGCTACAATGAGCAGTTCTTC.

V gene TRBV20-1 combines with J gene TRBJ2-1; D may correspond to TRBD1 or TRBD2 (5 bases each). Trimming cost V 6 bases and J 4 bases, with 22 bases left between them. The germline gives CDR1 DFQATT, CDR2 SNEGSKA (reference sequence). CDR3 length equals 16 residues. CDR3 in DNA: TGCAGTGCCACGAGGACACCCCCTGGGGGTTACAATGAGCAGTTCTTC. Translation gives CSATRTPPGGYNEQFF.

This clonotype was seen at least ten times. This chain uses TRBV12-3 or TRBV12-4 with TRBJ2-1; 8 nucleotides match TRBD2. CDR3 length: 14 residues. J lost 9 bases, V lost 4 bases, and 8 bases had no gene match. CDR3 nucleotides: TGTGCCAGCAGTTACGGGAGGGCCAGGTTTGAGCAGTTCTTC. It codes for CASSYGRARFEQFF.

This chain joins TRBV4-1 and TRBJ1-2; D is uncertain. V was trimmed by 1 base and J by 3 bases, leaving 6 bases between them. The CDR3 runs 13 residues. In germline, CDR1 is MGHRA, CDR2 YSYEKL. CDR3 sequence reads: CASSQAGDYGYTF. CDR3 DNA: TGCGCCAGCAGCCAAGCCGGGGACTATGGCTACACCTTC.

The genes are TRBV5-1 and TRBJ1-2, with unresolved D. The CDR3 is 11 amino acids. Per the germline V gene, CDR1 is SGHRS and CDR2 is YFSETQ. The germline V and J ends were trimmed by 0 bases and 7 bases, with 4 bases remaining between them. CDR3 region: CASSLEGGYTF. DNA for the CDR3: TGCGCCAGCAGCTTGGAGGGTGGCTACACCTTC.

The rearrangement links TRBV28 to TRBJ1-2; 8 bases fit TRBD1. The J segment lost 7 bases and the V segment lost 6 bases, leaving 7 bases of the junction unmatched. Germline CDR1 and CDR2: MDHEN and SYDVKM. This CDR3 has 13 amino acids. CDR3 sequence (DNA): TGTGCCAGCAGCCTCCAGGGGGCTGGTGGCTACACCTTC. Protein product: CASSLQGAGGYTF.

In this sample, this clonotype turned up a few times. Written as DNA, the CDR3 is TGTGCCAGCAGCCTCCGACAGGGTATGGAGGGGGCCAACGTCCTGACTTTC. Its protein is CASSLRQGMEGANVLTF. This chain uses TRBV12-3 or TRBV12-4 with TRBJ2-6; 7 bases agree with TRBD1. The CDR3 length is 17 residues. With V trimmed by 6 bases and J by 4 bases, 12 bases remained unmatched.

This chain links TRBV20-1 with TRBJ1-4, with TRBD1 identical over 9 bases. In germline, CDR1 is DFQATT, CDR2 SNEGSKA (reference sequence). V dropped 0 bases and J dropped 7; count of bases not matched to a gene: 6. The CDR3 is made up of 15 amino acids. This CDR3 is CSARETTGGGEKLFF. Here the CDR3 DNA reads TGCAGTGCTAGAGAGACGACAGGGGGGGGTGAAAAACTGTTTTTT.

The chain couples TRBV7-6 to TRBJ2-2, with a possible D match to TRBD2 (5 bases). The CDR3 has 17 residues. The germline CDR1 and CDR2 sequences are SGHVS and FNYEAQ. V lost 1 base to trimming and J lost 0 bases, with 12 bases between them. CDR3 coding DNA: TGTGCCAGCAGCTTAGTTCGGTGGGGAGCGAACACCGGGGAGCTGTTTTTT. This encodes CASSLVRWGANTGELFF.

This clonotype was counted only a few times. The rearrangement joins TRBV28 to TRBJ1-6; perhaps TRBD1 as D (5 bases). CDR3 length: 16 residues. Germline loops: CDR1 MDHEN, CDR2 SYDVKM. The V end lost 6 bases, the J end lost 2 bases, and 14 bases lay between the germline ends. The CDR3, as DNA: TGTGCCAGCAGCCCGAGGGGAGGGACCTATAATTCACCCCTCCACTTT. Its translation: CASSPRGGTYNSPLHF.

This clonotype was seen only a few times. The gene calls are TRBV24-1 and TRBJ2-7; D possibly corresponds to TRBD2 (5 bases). The CDR3 totals 15 residues. Germline CDR1 and CDR2: KGHDR and SFDVKD. V lost 4 bases to trimming and J lost 0 bases, with 12 bases between them. The CDR3 loop reads CATSDPRRHSYEQYF. CDR3 sequence (DNA): TGTGCCACCAGTGACCCAAGGAGGCACTCCTACGAGCAGTACTTC.